One and the same sample provided the 18 T cell receptor beta chains below, sequenced in a study of CD8 T cells in Susac syndrome. Reverse transcription of about 0.5 to 1 ug RNA was carried out with random hexamers. Each CDR3 protein gets one entry after TCRdb re-called the immunoSEQ multiplex PCR reads with MiXCR. The sample consists of around 99,000 distinct CDR3 sequences, about 95% of them appearing once. The sample taken for sequencing was CD4+ T cells from PBMCs. These receptors were obtained from a human donor in good health.

The chain couples TRBV3-1 to TRBJ2-5; perhaps D is TRBD1 or TRBD2 (7 bases each). The CDR3 is made up of 14 amino acids. Between the trimmed V and J ends, which lost 6 bases and 4 bases, there was a span of 15 bases. CDR1 is LGHDT and CDR2 is YNNKEL in the germline V gene (reference sequence). The CDR3 coding sequence is TGTGCCAGCAGTCGAGCAGGGGGGGGAGAGACCCAGTACTTC. Protein product: CASSRAGGGETQYF.

A single count supports this clonotype. The J gene is TRBJ2-2, the V gene TRBV5-6; D remains unclear. Germline lookup yields CDR1 SGHDT and CDR2 YYEEEE. V shed 4 bases and J shed 7 bases, with 11 bases lying between them. The CDR3 contains 13 residues. The CDR3 DNA reads as TGTGCCAGCAGCACCTCGTTAGACGGGGAGCTGTTTTTT. This encodes CASSTSLDGELFF.

The chain carries TRBV2 and TRBJ2-5; D remains ambiguous. The ends were cut back, 6 bases at V and 2 bases at J, with 10 bases in the middle. CDR3 length: 13 amino acids. In germline, CDR1 is SNHLY, CDR2 FYNNEI. In DNA form, the CDR3 reads TGTGCCAGCAGGAACACAGAACAAGAGACCCAGTACTTC. Residues: CASRNTEQETQYF.

The chain is built from TRBV11-2 and TRBJ2-7; TRBD1 aligns across 10 bases. V lost 5 bases to trimming and J lost 5 bases; unmatched junction nucleotides: 3. The CDR3 is 13 amino acids. Germline CDR1 SGHAT, CDR2 FQNNGV. The CDR3 region is CASSRDRGHEQYF. CDR3 nucleotide sequence: TGTGCCAGCAGCCGGGACAGGGGCCACGAGCAGTACTTC.

The table lists this clonotype with a few counts. This chain connects TRBV11-2 to TRBJ2-5; tentative D call: TRBD1 (5 bases). The CDR3 runs to 13 residues. The V end was cut by 2 bases, the J end by 1 base, with 5 bases between. Per the germline V gene, CDR1 is SGHAT and CDR2 is FQNNGV. The chain's CDR3 is CASSLQGQETQYF. As DNA, the CDR3 is TGTGCCAGCAGCTTACAGGGCCAAGAGACCCAGTACTTC.

The chain has TRBV15 and TRBJ1-5; D unresolved. The germline V and J ends were trimmed by 3 bases and 5 bases, with 17 bases remaining between them. The V gene's germline CDR1 is LNHNV and CDR2 YYDKDF (reference sequence). The CDR3 runs 16 residues. The CDR3 bases are TGTGCCACCAGCAGGGAGTGGACCCCTGTATATCAGCCCCAGCATTTT. This translates into CATSREWTPVYQPQHF.

The gene calls are TRBV7-8 and TRBJ2-1; D gene unclear. The CDR3 consists of 16 residues. V was cut by 1 base and J by 4 bases, with 14 bases left in between. Germline V gene lookup returns CDR1 SGHVS and CDR2 FQNEAQ. CDR3 coding DNA: TGTGCCAGCAGCTTAGATGGTCGGCAGACGTACAATGAGCAGTTCTTC. Protein sequence: CASSLDGRQTYNEQFF.

This sequence joins TRBV2 and TRBJ2-3, with TRBD2 identical over 8 bases. Germline V gene data show CDR1 as SNHLY and CDR2 as FYNNEI. V dropped 11 bases and J dropped 1; count of bases not matched to a gene: 8. The CDR3 consists of 14 residues. The CDR3 DNA is TGTGCCGGTAGAGCGGGAGTGGGCACAGATACGCAGTATTTT. It is translated as CAGRAGVGTDTQYF. Looking up the rest from reference TRBV2 and TRBJ2-3 gives the full variable domain: EPEVTQTPSHQVTQMGQEVILRCVPISNHLYFYWYRQILGQKVEFLVSFYNNEISEKSEIFDDQFSVERPDGSNFTLKIRSTKLEDSAMYFCAGRAGVGTDTQYFGPGTRLTVL.

V and J are TRBV11-2 and TRBJ2-1, with 16 positions matching TRBD2. With V trimmed by 5 bases and J by 7 bases, 5 bases remained unmatched. This CDR3 is 16 amino acids long. The germline gives CDR1 SGHAT, CDR2 FQNNGV. The DNA for the CDR3 is TGTGCCAGCAGCCCGGGACTAGCGGGAGGGCAGAATGAGCAGTTCTTC. Its translation is CASSPGLAGGQNEQFF.

CDR3: CASSPGQRGGYTEAFF. In DNA form, the CDR3 reads TGCGCCAGCAGCCCGGGACAGCGGGGGGGTTACACTGAAGCTTTCTTT. This chain connects TRBV5-1 to TRBJ1-1, with 7 bases matching TRBD1. The length of the CDR3 is 16 residues. V was clipped by 4 bases and J by 3 bases; unmatched bases: 12. In germline, CDR1 is SGHRS, CDR2 YFSETQ.

The chain uses TRBV12-3 or TRBV12-4 and TRBJ2-7; the D call may be TRBD1 or TRBD2 (7 bases each). This CDR3 is built from 13 residues. V was pared by 5 bases and J by 7 bases, with 15 bases between. CDR3 in DNA: TGTGCCAGCAGTCAGGGGGGGGGCCGGGAGCAGTACTTC. As protein: CASSQGGGREQYF.

The rearrangement links TRBV20-1 to TRBJ1-5; 11 nucleotides match TRBD1. The germline CDR1 and CDR2 sequences are DFQATT and SNEGSKA (reference sequence). The CDR3 totals 14 residues. J gave up 6 bases and V 3 bases, and 4 bases lay outside the gene matches. CDR3 in amino acids: CSARAGTGGQPQHF. The DNA of the CDR3 is TGCAGTGCTAGGGCCGGGACAGGGGGTCAGCCCCAGCATTTT.

The rearrangement links TRBV7-9 to TRBJ2-1, with TRBD2 identical over 13 bases. This CDR3 region has 16 residues. CDR1 is SEHNR, CDR2 FQNEAQ, per germline (reference sequence). The V and J ends lost 4 bases and 8 bases, in that order; junction bases with no gene match: 8. Written as DNA, the CDR3 is TGTGCCAGCAGCTCGGGACTAGCGGGGATTTTGGATGAGCAGTTCTTC. This codes for CASSSGLAGILDEQFF.

This clonotype was observed a single time. This chain joins TRBV4-3 and TRBJ2-2, with D unresolved. CDR1 and CDR2 (germline): LGHNA, YSLEER. The CDR3 runs to 16 residues. The V and J ends lost 0 bases and 1 base respectively, with 9 bases between them. The CDR3 loop reads CASSQDYARNTGELFF. The CDR3 DNA is TGCGCCAGCAGCCAAGATTATGCAAGGAACACCGGGGAGCTGTTTTTT.

V gene TRBV12-3 or TRBV12-4 combines with J gene TRBJ1-1; 9 nucleotides line up with TRBD1. This CDR3 comprises 15 residues. The ends lost 7 bases at V and 4 bases at J; junction bases unmatched: 10. The CDR3 DNA sequence: TGTGCCAGCATCTCGGGACAGGGAACGGGCACTGAAGCTTTCTTT. This codes for CASISGQGTGTEAFF.

This clonotype has a single count. In nucleotides, the CDR3 is TGTGCCAGCCGGGTAGACACAGGGAGCTCCTATAATTCACCCCTCCACTTT. This encodes CASRVDTGSSYNSPLHF. The chain combines TRBV6-1 with TRBJ1-6; D might be TRBD1 (6 bases). V was clipped by 8 bases and J by 0 bases, with 17 bases between them. The CDR3 has 17 amino acids. Germline CDR1 reads MNHNS; CDR2 reads SASEGT.

The V and J genes are TRBV30 and TRBJ2-7; no firm D call. Germline CDR1 reads GTSNPN; CDR2 reads SVGIG (reference sequence). V was pared by 7 bases and J by 2 bases, with 9 bases between. The CDR3 covers 11 residues. CDR3 sequence reads: CALDRAYEQYF. The DNA of the CDR3 is TGTGCCTTGGACCGGGCCTACGAGCAGTACTTC.

The gene calls are TRBV12-3 or TRBV12-4 and TRBJ2-7; D not resolved. V was cut by 5 bases and J by 3 bases, with 8 bases left in between. This CDR3 is built from 12 residues. The CDR3 region has the DNA TGTGCCAGCAGTCCCCCCGACTACGAGCAGTACTTC. As protein: CASSPPDYEQYF.